This T cell receptor beta chain comes out of a study of blood T cell repertoires in COVID-19. Study at large: Sample material is recorded as cDNA or gDNA derived from T cells, B-cell-depleted T cells, or PBMCs.

Produced via immunoSEQ multiplex PCR; TCRdb's table is partial and in-frame only. The sample has about 160,000 clones; approximately 86% are singletons. CDR3 length equals 16 residues. Trimming at V came to 7 bases and at J to 2 bases, leaving 10 bases not matched to a gene. Germline V gene data show CDR1 as SNHLY and CDR2 as FYNNEI. The TCR comes from a woman aged 40-49 years with COVID-19, enrolled during active disease. Sequencing input: peripheral blood. The V call is TRBV2, the J call TRBJ2-4, with 8 positions matching TRBD1. CDR3 sequence reads: CASMRPGGWSKNIQYF. In DNA, the CDR3 is TGTGCCAGCATGCGGCCAGGGGGCTGGTCCAAAAACATTCAGTACTTC. Based on the CDR3 plus reference TRBV2 and TRBJ2-4, the full variable domain is EPEVTQTPSHQVTQMGQEVILRCVPISNHLYFYWYRQILGQKVEFLVSFYNNEISEKSEIFDDQFSVERPDGSNFTLKIRSTKLEDSAMYFCASMRPGGWSKNIQYFGAGTRLSVL.